This T cell receptor (beta chain) derives from a study of cytomegalovirus exposure and HLA in healthy donors (dated by TCRdb to 2015 to 2018). Context from the whole study: The 670 or so repertoires of the first cohort and the 120 validation repertoires were produced on the same platform, according to a later analysis. The aim of the study was to test whether cataloging public T cell receptors could identify signatures of past pathogen exposure. A separate validation cohort of over 95 different subjects was used in addition to the roughly 640-subject first cohort. High-throughput TCR immunosequencing, statistical association of individual TCRs with disease status, and machine learning were combined to predict cytomegalovirus infection status. The study at large found these results: The study gave a list of 150 to 200 TCR beta chains associated with cytomegalovirus. The authors suggested that the approach could potentially be extended to other disease states and immunological phenotypes. In vitro tests confirmed that a few of the cytomegalovirus-associated TCR beta chains recognize cytomegalovirus antigens. The classifier was reported to diagnose cytomegalovirus status with high specificity and sensitivity in both the original and validation cohorts. In a later analysis, TCRs clustered in the first cohort were found to also tend to co-occur in the approximately 120 validation repertoires, with roughly 93% of cluster scores above 0. The validation cohort had no HLA typing available for a later analysis, so co-occurrence within that cohort was assessed over all 120 or so repertoires. Most TCR sequences were seen in very few donors, while some public TCRs were found in many individuals.

The library was obtained by the immunoSEQ multiplex PCR assay. As for how the authors treated the data: A statistical classification framework was built to diagnose cytomegalovirus status from the catalog of TCR beta chain sequences. The table was pulled from immuneACCESS by TCRdb, which kept in-frame rearrangements only. Such tables lose some clones; where checked, under half of the loss comes from unresolved V genes, and the rest has no known cause. Clone size and the V and J calls come from that table; the DNA yielded D and trimming. In this sample the table shows 100,000 to 150,000 clones, about 88% of which occur a single time. The ten largest clones add up to 0.95% to 1.3% of the sample. Donors formed part of the validation cohort, which comprised over a hundred subjects and was distinct from the first cohort of under 750 subjects. Concerning this clone itself: Its antigen target is currently unknown. No clone much larger than this one lies a single base away; base qualities are absent.

V loses 5 bases, J loses 1 base, and the germline ends lie 15 bases apart. CDR1 and CDR2 are read off the germline V gene as SGHVS and FQNEAQ. Reading from cysteine to phenylalanine, the CDR3 counts 16 amino acids. Only the CDR3 region is kept as DNA, spanning 48 bases read in frame from base 1. This clonotype was obtained from a woman younger than 30 in good health and CMV-seronegative. Sequencing was carried out using PBMCs. The sequence joins TRBV7-8 to TRBJ2-1; possibly the D gene is TRBD1, per 5 matching bases. CDR3 region: CASSPGLGVSYNEQFF. The nucleotide sequence reads TGTGCCAGCAGCCCTGGCTTAGGGGTGTCCTACAATGAGCAGTTCTTC.